The source of this T cell receptor (beta chain) is a study of preoperative IRX-2 immunotherapy in early breast cancer. Only in-frame clones appear in the TCRdb table, and some are missing; sequencing was by immunoSEQ multiplex PCR. The table shows about 98,000 clones, with about nine tenths occurring only once. Regarding treatment: preoperative locoregional IRX-2 cytokine immunotherapy. Preoperative locoregional IRX-2 cytokine immunotherapy was tested in the phase Ib source study. The CDR3 extends over 15 amino acids. The V gene's germline CDR1 is GTSNPN and CDR2 SVGIG (reference sequence). The V end was cut by 2 bases, the J end by 4 bases, with 17 bases between.

The material sequenced was tumor tissue, taken after IRX-2 immunotherapy. The rearrangement links TRBV30 to TRBJ1-1, with D possibly matching TRBD1 (5 bases). This receptor was identified in a human donor with breast cancer. CDR3 coding DNA: TGTGCCTGGAGTCTGCCTGGTCGCGGGGGCACTGAAGCTTTCTTT. Translating it yields CAWSLPGRGGTEAFF.